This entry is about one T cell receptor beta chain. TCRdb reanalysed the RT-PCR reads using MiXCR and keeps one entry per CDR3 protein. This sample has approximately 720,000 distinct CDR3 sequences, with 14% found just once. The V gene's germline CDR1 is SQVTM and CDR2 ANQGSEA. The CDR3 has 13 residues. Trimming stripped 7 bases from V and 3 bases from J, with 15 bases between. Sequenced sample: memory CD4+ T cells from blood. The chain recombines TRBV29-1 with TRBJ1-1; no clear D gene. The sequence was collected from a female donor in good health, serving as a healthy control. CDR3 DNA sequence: TGCAGCGGACGGGCCTCTCCAGACACTGAAGCTTTCTTT. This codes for CSGRASPDTEAFF.